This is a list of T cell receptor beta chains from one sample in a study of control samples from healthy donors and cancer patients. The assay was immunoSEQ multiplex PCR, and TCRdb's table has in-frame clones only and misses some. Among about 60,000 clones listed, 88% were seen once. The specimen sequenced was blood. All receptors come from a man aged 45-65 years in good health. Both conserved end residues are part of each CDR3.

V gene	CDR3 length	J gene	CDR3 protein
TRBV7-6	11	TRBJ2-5	CASSLQETQYF
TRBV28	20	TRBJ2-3	CASLPMTSGSGGGSTDTQYF
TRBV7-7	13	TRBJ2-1	CASSLRLYNEQFF
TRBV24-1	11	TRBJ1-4	CATGGGGKLFF
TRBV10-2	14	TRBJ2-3	CASTEGGGTDTQYF
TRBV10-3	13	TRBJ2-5	CAISASGEETQYF
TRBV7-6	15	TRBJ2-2	CASSLEPSTTGELFF
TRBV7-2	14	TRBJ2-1	CASGGLRSYNEQFF
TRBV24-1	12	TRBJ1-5	CATSDRNQPQHF
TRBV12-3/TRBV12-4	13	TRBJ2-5	CASSLQQGETQYF
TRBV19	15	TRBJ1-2	CASSPSGAGGYGYTF
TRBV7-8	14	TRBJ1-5	CASSLIGTNQPQHF
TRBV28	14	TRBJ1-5	CASSSGTLNQPQHF
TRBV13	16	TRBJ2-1	CASSSLEAGSGNEQFF
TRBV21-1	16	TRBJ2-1	CASSTTRDSPGNEQFF
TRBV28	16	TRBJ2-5	CASSLVDYLKGETQYF
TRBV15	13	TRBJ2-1	CATSRHTGNEQFF
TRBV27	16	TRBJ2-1	CASRLTSNVYWNEQFF
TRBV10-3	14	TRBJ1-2	CAISRDRESYGYTF
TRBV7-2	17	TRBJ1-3	CASSWGQGPTSGNTIYF
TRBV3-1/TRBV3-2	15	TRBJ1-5	CASSQATGWDQPQHF
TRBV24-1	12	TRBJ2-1	CATSDPNNEQFF
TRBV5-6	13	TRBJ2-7	CASSLGGSHEQYF
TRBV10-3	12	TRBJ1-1	CAISERDTEAFF
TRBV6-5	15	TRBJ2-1	CASSLTSGTYNEQFF
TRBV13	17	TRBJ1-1	CASSLNFIWGVNTEAFF
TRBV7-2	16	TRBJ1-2	CASSLVAGGAAYGYTF
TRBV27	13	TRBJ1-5	CASRYRVNQPQHF
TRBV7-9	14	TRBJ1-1	CASSFRGGNTEAFF
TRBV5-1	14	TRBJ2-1	CASSLAAGGNEQFF
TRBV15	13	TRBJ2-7	CATSMTRNYEQYF
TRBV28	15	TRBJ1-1	CASSSPTGLNTEAFF
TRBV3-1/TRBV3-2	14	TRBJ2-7	CASSPREGPYEQYF
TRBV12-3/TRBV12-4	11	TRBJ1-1	CASSFGTEAFF
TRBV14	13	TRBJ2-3	CASSGVAEEEQYF
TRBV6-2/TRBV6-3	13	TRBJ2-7	CASSSYRGLEQYF
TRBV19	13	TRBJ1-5	CASTTDRDQPQHF
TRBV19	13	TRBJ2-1	CASKGTLRNEQFF
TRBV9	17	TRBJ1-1	CASSVAWGTGGNTEAFF
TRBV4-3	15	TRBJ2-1	CASSQDPSGYNEQFF
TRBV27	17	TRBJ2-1	CASRRDSGTSSYNEQFF
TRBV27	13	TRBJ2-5	CASSQSQGETQYF
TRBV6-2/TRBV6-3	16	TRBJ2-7	CASSYSRMTGIYEQYF
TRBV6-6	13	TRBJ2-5	CASSVYEGETQYF
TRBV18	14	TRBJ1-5	CASSPGTAYQPQHF
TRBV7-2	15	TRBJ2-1	CASSSRQGSYNEQFF
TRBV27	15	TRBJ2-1	CASSLMTGSYNEQFF
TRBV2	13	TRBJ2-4	CATTTGERNIQYF
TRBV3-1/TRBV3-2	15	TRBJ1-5	CASSPFRGANQPQHF
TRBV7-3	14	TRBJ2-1	CASSLTGFDDEQFF
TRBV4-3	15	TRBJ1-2	CASSRGPGTGGDYTF
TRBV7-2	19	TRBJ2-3	CASSLGTSGDWRVTDTQYF
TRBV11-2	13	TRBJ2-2	CASSLEALGELFF
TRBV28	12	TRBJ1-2	CASSLGSYGYTF
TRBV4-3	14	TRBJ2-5	CASSQVVGSETQYF
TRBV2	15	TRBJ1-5	CASSGPGGGNQPQHF
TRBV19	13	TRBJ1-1	CASSAVPGQEAFF
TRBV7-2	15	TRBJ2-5	CASSLTGHSRETQYF